The 7 T cell receptor beta chains listed next were all sequenced from one sample in a study of shared clonotypes between healthy human individuals. Repertoires were generated with immunoSEQ multiplex PCR, while TCRdb's copy carries only in-frame clones and drops some. The repertoire holds about 500,000 clones, with about 74% as singletons. The sample was PBMCs. These receptors were obtained from a woman aged 40 to 55 in good health. Some clones in this sample may be carry-over from other donors' samples.

This clone came up once. This probably arose from a read error, given a far larger clone one base away. The chain carries TRBV29-1 and TRBJ1-1; a possible D gene is TRBD1 (5 bases). The CDR3 consists of 11 residues. Germline V lookup: CDR1 SQVTM, CDR2 ANQGSEA. Written as DNA, the CDR3 is TGCAGCGTTGAGAAAGGGGCTGAAGCTTCCTTT. This sequence encodes CSVEKGAEASF.

Worth noting for this clone: Within the sample, other DNA sequences also encode this same CDR3. The rearrangement joins TRBV7-9 to TRBJ2-5; D unresolved. The CDR3 runs 13 residues. Trimming removed 1 base at V and 4 bases at J, with 7 bases between. Germline V CDR1 and CDR2: SEHNR, FQNEAQ (reference sequence). This chain's CDR3 is CASSLVGGETQYF. The CDR3 DNA follows: TGTGCCAGCAGCTTAGTGGGCGGAGAGACCCAGTACTTC.

Details on this clone: A far larger clone is one base from this, pointing to a likely read error. The chain carries TRBV4-1 and TRBJ2-5, with 9 bases fitting TRBD1. The CDR3 covers 15 residues. Germline V lookup: CDR1 MGHRA, CDR2 YSYEKL. The CDR3 nucleotides are TGCGCCAGCAGCCAAGGGACAGGGGCCTCCTACGAGCAGCACTTC. Translation: CASSQGTGASYEQHF.

The chain couples TRBV6-1 to TRBJ2-5; 7 bases line up with TRBD1. Germline V lookup: CDR1 MNHNS, CDR2 SASEGT. The CDR3 has 14 residues. The ends lost 7 bases at V and 4 bases at J; junction bases unmatched: 9. The CDR3 region has the DNA TGTGCCAGCAACCCGACAGGGCAGGGAGAGACCCAGTACTTC. It codes for CASNPTGQGETQYF.

J is TRBJ2-2 and V is TRBV19, with D unclear. CDR1 and CDR2 from the germline V gene are LNHDA and SQIVND (reference sequence). V lost 5 bases to trimming and J lost 4 bases, with 14 bases between them. CDR3 length: 15 amino acids. The CDR3 spells CASSSSRWRTGELFF. DNA for the CDR3: TGTGCCAGTAGTTCCTCCCGCTGGCGCACCGGGGAGCTGTTTTTT. Filled out from reference TRBV19 and TRBJ2-2, the complete variable domain reads DGGITQSPKYLFRKEGQNVTLSCEQNLNHDAMYWYRQDPGQGLRLIYYSQIVNDFQKGDIAEGYSVSREKKESFPLTVTSAQKNPTAFYLCASSSSRWRTGELFFGEGSRLTVL.

This clone was seen a handful of times. As DNA, the CDR3 is TGTGCCAGCAGTTTAGCACTAGCGGCCGGGGAGCTGTTTTTT. It is translated as CASSLALAAGELFF. The rearrangement links TRBV27 to TRBJ2-2, with TRBD2 identical over 8 bases. The junction had 2 bases not matched to a gene; V was cut back by 2 bases and J by 6 bases. CDR1 is MNHEY, CDR2 SMNVEV, per germline (reference sequence). The CDR3 length is 14 residues.

The chain recombines TRBV7-2 with TRBJ2-2; D is unresolved. Germline CDR1 and CDR2: SGHTA and FQGNSA. This CDR3 is built from 14 residues. Trimming took off 1 base at V and 1 base at J, with 4 bases between the two ends. CDR3 loop: CASSLGQNTGELFF. The CDR3 DNA reads as TGTGCCAGCAGCTTAGGGCAGAACACCGGGGAGCTGTTTTTT.